The present TCR beta chain was sequenced within a study of beta chain features in type 1 diabetes. Whole-study findings and limits: The study found fewer insertions and more deletions at VDJ junctions in type 1 diabetes patients. Whether HLA type affects TCRB rearrangement stayed undetermined in the present work.

A sort by CD45RO/CCR7/CD25/CD127/CD95/CD27 yielded CD4+ naive, central memory, regulatory and stem cell-like memory cells. The isolated RNA, all of it, was reverse transcribed, so expressed TCRB transcripts were what got sequenced. Naive, central memory and regulatory T cell samples averaged around 4 million immunoSEQ reads each. The data were produced by immunoSEQ multiplex PCR, yet TCRdb's version contains in-frame clones alone and is incomplete. The repertoire holds under 150,000 clones, with about 50% as singletons. With regard to this clone: Its antigen is not identified.

The CDR3 spans 15 residues. With 8 bases clipped from V and 5 bases from J, the junction kept 10 bases outside the gene matches. The V gene's germline CDR1 is MDHEN and CDR2 SYDVKM. This TCR was sampled from a man between 18 and 29 years old in good health. The source material was Tregs from blood. The V call is TRBV28, the J call TRBJ2-2, with 8 bases matching TRBD2. CDR3 sequence reads: CASLSAGGRTGELFF. DNA for the CDR3: TGTGCCAGCTTATCTGCGGGGGGCCGGACCGGGGAGCTGTTTTTT.